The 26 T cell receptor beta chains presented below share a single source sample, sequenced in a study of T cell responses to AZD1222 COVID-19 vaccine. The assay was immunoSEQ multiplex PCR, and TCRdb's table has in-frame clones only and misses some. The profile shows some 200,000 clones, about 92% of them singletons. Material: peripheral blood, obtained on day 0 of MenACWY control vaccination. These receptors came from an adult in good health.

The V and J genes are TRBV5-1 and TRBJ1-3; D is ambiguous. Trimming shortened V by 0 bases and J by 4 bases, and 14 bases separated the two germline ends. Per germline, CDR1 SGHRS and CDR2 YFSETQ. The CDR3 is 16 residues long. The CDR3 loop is CASSLGPWPPGNTIYF. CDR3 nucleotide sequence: TGCGCCAGCAGCTTGGGCCCCTGGCCCCCAGGAAACACCATATATTTT.

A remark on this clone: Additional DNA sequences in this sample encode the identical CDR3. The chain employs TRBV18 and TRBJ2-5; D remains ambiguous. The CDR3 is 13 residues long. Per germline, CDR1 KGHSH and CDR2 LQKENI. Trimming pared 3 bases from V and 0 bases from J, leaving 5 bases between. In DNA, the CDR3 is TGTGCCAGCTCACCCGGGTACCAAGAGACCCAGTACTTC. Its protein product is CASSPGYQETQYF.

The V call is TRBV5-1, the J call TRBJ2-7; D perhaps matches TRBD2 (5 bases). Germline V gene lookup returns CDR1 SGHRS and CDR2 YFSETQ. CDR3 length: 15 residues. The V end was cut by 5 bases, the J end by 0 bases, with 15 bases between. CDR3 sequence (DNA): TGCGCCAGCAGACTACTAGGGCAGACCTCCTACGAGCAGTACTTC. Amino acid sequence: CASRLLGQTSYEQYF.

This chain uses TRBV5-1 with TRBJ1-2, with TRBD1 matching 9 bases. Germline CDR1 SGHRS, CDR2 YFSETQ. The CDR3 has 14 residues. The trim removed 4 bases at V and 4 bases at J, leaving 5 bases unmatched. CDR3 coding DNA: TGCGCCAGCAGCCGGACAGGGGTGATCTATGGCTACACCTTC. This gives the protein CASSRTGVIYGYTF.

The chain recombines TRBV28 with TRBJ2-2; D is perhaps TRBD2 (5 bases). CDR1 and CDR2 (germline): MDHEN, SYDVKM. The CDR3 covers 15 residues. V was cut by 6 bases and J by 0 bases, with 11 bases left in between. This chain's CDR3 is CASSPGLTNTGELFF. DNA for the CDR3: TGTGCCAGCAGCCCCGGACTGACGAACACCGGGGAGCTGTTTTTT. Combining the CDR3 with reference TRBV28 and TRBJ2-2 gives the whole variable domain DVKVTQSSRYLVKRTGEKVFLECVQDMDHENMFWYRQDPGLGLRLIYFSYDVKMKEKGDIPEGYSVSREKKERFSLILESASTNQTSMYLCASSPGLTNTGELFFGEGSRLTVL.

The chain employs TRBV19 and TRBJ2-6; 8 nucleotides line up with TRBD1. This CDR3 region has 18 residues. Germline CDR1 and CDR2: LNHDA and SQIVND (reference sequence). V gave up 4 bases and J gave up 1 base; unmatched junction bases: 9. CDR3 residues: CASSRDGTGVSGANVLTF. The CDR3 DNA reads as TGTGCCAGTAGTAGGGACGGGACAGGTGTGTCTGGGGCCAACGTCCTGACTTTC.

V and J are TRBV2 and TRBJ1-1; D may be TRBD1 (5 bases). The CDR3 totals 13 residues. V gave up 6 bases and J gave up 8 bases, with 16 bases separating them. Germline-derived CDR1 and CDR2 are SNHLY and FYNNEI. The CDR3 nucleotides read TGTGCCAGCAGAGCCGGGACGATGTACGAAGCTTTCTTT. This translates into CASRAGTMYEAFF.

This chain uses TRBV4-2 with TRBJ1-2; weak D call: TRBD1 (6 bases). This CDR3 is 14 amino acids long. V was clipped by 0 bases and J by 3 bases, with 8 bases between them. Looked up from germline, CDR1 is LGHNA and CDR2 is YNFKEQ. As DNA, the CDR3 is TGTGCCAGCAGCCAAGATAGGACAGACTATGGCTACACCTTC. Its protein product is CASSQDRTDYGYTF.

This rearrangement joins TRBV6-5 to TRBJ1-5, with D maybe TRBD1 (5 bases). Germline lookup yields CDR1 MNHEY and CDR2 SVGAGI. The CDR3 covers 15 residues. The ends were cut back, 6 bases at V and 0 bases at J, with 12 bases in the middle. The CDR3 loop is CASRLDGHSNQPQHF. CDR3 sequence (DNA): TGTGCCAGCAGGCTGGACGGACATAGCAATCAGCCCCAGCATTTT.

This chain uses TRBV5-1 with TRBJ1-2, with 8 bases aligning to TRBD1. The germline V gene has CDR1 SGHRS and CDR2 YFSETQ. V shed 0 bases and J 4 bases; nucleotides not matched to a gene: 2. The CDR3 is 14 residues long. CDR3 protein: CASSLAGGVYGYTF. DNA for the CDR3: TGCGCCAGCAGCTTGGCAGGGGGCGTCTATGGCTACACCTTC.

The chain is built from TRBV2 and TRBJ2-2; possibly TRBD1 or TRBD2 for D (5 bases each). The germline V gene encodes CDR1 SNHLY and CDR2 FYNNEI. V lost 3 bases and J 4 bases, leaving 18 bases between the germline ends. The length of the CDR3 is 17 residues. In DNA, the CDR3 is TGTGCCAGCAGTGATGTAGGGGAACTAGTACTCACCGGGGAGCTGTTTTTT. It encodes CASSDVGELVLTGELFF.

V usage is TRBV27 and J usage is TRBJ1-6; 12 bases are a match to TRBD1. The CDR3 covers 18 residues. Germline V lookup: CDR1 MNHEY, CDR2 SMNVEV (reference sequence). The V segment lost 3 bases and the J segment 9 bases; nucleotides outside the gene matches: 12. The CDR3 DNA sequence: TGTGCCAGCAGTTTTCAGGTTCCGGGACAGGGGGCTTTTTCACCCCTCCACTTT. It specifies CASSFQVPGQGAFSPLHF.

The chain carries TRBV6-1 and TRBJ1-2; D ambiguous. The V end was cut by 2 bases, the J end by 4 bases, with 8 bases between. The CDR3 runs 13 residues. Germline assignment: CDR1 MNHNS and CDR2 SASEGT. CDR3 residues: CASSEWPLYGYTF. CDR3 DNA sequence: TGTGCCAGCAGTGAATGGCCTCTCTATGGCTACACCTTC.

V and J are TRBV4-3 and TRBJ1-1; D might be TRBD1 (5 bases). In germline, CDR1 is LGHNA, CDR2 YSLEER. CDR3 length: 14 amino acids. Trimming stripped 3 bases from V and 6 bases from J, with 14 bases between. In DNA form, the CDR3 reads TGCGCCAGCAGCCAGGGGACGGGACTGGCTGAAGCTTTCTTT. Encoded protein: CASSQGTGLAEAFF.

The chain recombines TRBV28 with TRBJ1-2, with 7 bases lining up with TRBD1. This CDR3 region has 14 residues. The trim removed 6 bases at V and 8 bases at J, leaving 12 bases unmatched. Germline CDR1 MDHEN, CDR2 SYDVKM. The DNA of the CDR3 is TGTGCCAGCAGCCCACCGGGACAGAGTTACGGCTACACCTTC. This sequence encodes CASSPPGQSYGYTF.

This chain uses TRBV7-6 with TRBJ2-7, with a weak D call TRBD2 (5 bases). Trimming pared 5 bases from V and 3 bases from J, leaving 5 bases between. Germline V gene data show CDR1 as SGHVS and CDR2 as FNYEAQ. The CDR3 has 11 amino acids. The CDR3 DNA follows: TGTGCCAGCAGCGACTACTACGAGCAGTACTTC. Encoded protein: CASSDYYEQYF.

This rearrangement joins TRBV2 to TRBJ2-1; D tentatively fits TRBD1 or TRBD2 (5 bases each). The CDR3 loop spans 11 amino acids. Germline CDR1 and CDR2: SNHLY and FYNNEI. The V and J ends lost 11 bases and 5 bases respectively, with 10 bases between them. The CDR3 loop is CAGRGDNEQFF. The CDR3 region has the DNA TGTGCCGGTAGAGGGGACAATGAGCAGTTCTTC.

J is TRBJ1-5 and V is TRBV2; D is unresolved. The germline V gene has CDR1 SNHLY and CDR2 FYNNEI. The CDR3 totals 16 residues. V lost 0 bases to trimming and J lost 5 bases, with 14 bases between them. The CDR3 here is CASSEAIAPRDQPQHF. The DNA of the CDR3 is TGTGCCAGCAGTGAAGCCATAGCTCCGCGGGATCAGCCCCAGCATTTT.

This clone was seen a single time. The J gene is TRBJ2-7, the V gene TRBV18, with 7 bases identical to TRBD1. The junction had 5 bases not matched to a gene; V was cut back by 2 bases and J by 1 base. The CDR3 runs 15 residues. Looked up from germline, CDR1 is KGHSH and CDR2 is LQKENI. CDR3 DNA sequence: TGTGCCAGCTCACCAACCGGGACAGCGTCCTACGAGCAGTACTTC. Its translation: CASSPTGTASYEQYF.

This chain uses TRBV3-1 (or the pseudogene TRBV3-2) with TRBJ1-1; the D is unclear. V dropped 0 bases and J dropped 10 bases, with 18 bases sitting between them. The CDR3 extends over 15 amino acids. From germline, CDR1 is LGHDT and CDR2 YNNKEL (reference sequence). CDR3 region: CASSQDITSGLGAFF. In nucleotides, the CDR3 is TGTGCCAGCAGCCAAGACATCACTTCCGGACTAGGAGCTTTCTTT.

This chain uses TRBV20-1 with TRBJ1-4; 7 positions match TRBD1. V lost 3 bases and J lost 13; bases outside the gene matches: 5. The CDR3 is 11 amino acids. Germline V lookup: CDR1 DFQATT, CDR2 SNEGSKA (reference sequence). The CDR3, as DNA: TGCAGTGCTAGTAGGTCAGGGGGACTGTTTTTT. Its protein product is CSASRSGGLFF.

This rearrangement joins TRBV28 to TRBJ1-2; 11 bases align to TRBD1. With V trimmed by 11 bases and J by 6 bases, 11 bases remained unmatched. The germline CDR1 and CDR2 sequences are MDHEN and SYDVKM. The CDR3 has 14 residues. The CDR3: CAGTGGQLRHGYTF. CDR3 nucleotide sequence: TGTGCCGGGACAGGGGGACAACTACGCCATGGCTACACCTTC.

CDR3: CASRYRETTTDTQYF. The CDR3 nucleotides are TGTGCCAGCCGTTACAGGGAAACTACCACAGATACGCAGTATTTT. The gene calls are TRBV27 and TRBJ2-3; possibly TRBD1 for D (6 bases). Trimming took off 8 bases at V and 2 bases at J, with 17 bases between the two ends. Germline assignment: CDR1 MNHEY and CDR2 SMNVEV (reference sequence). The length of the CDR3 is 15 residues.

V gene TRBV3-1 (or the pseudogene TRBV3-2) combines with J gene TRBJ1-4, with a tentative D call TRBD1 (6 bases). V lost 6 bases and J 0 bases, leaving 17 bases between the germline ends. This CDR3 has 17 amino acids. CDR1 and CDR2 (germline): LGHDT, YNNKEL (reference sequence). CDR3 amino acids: CASSTTRGVSTNEKLFF. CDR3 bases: TGTGCCAGCAGTACTACAAGGGGGGTCTCAACTAATGAAAAACTGTTTTTT.

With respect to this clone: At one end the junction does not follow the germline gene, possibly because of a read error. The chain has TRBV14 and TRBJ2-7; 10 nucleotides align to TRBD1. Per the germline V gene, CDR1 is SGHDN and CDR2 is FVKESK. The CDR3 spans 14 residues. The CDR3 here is CASSQGTGAYEQYF. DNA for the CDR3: TGTGCCAGCAGTCAAGGGACAGGGGCCTACGAGCAGTACTTC.

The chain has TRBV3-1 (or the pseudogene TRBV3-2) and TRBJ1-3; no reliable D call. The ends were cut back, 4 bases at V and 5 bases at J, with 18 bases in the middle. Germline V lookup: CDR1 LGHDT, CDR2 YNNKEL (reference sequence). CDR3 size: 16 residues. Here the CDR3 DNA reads TGTGCCAGCAGCCGCGTCCGGGATGCCCCTAGAAACACCATATATTTT. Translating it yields CASSRVRDAPRNTIYF.